Here is one T cell receptor (beta chain) with its context. These data come from a study of blood T cells in healthy people across ages. Trimming removed 6 bases from V and 4 bases from J, with 15 bases in between. The CDR3 length is 15 residues. Germline values: CDR1 MNHEY, CDR2 SMNVEV (reference sequence). Together with a sample-barcoded 5' primer, a J-beta primer mix was included in a second PCR lasting roughly 7 to 11 cycles. The authors tagged each cDNA molecule using a template-switch adaptor with 12 random nucleotides. TCRdb analysed the 5' RACE reads with MiXCR anew, one entry per CDR3 protein. Of around 700,000 distinct CDR3 sequences listed, 25% are singletons. This sample also appeared in a second study, on T cells of mothers and their children.

Sequenced input: blood. The chain uses TRBV27 and TRBJ1-4, with D uncertain. The origin of this receptor is a boy aged 5 to 17 in good health. Written as DNA, the CDR3 is TGTGCCAGCAGCTACCGAGTGGCTAGTAATGAAAAACTGTTTTTT. Residues: CASSYRVASNEKLFF.